The entry that follows covers one T cell receptor (beta chain) sequence. Its antigen is undetermined. PCR was performed a second time for roughly 7 to 12 cycles using a sample-barcoded 5' primer and a J-beta primer mix. TCRdb passed the 5' RACE reads through MiXCR, listing each CDR3 protein once. In the table there are roughly 570,000 distinct CDR3 sequences, approximately 25% of which are singletons. Isolated per sample were at least 6 million PBMCs. Trimming shortened V by 0 bases and J by 5 bases, and 11 bases separated the two germline ends. The CDR3 spans 14 residues. This entry belongs to a study of blood T cells in healthy people across ages. Study outcomes and limitations: Any conclusive comparison of naive versus antigen-experienced cells was prevented by using unsorted PBMCs.

This sequence originates from a woman aged 70-85 years in good health. What was sequenced was blood. The rearrangement links TRBV12-3 or TRBV12-4 to TRBJ2-7; the D gene could be TRBD1 or TRBD2 (6 bases each). This chain's CDR3 is CASSLALGGNEQYF. In DNA, the CDR3 is TGTGCCAGCAGTTTAGCGCTAGGGGGGAACGAGCAGTACTTC.